What follows is one TCR beta chain and its context. The data were taken from a study of blood T cell repertoires in COVID-19. Study overall: From the United States, Italy and Spain came samples of acute and convalescent COVID-19.

The CDR3 extends over 16 amino acids. The V gene's germline CDR1 is KGHSH and CDR2 LQKENI. V trimming: 5 bases; J trimming: 5 bases; junction bases outside the gene matches: 9. How the authors handled the data: Estimated nucleated cell counts came from reference gene primer amplification. Repertoires were generated with immunoSEQ multiplex PCR, while TCRdb's copy carries only in-frame clones and drops some. V and J calls and clone size are as listed in that table; D and trimming were resolved from the DNA. The sample records about 160,000 clones, about 80% being singletons. The sequence was obtained from a woman aged 40 to 50 with COVID-19, enrolled during active disease. This rearrangement joins TRBV18 to TRBJ1-6, with TRBD1 matching 7 bases. Material: peripheral blood. The CDR3 DNA reads as TGTGCCAGCTCATACACCCCCGGGACAGATAATTCACCCCTCCACTTT. As protein: CASSYTPGTDNSPLHF.